The 23 T cell receptor beta chains listed next were all sequenced from one sample in a study of control samples from healthy donors and cancer patients (dated by TCRdb to the early 2020s). Library method: the immunoSEQ multiplex PCR assay. What TCRdb holds here is the immuneACCESS table cut down to in-frame rearrangements. Part of the clones is not present; checked against another copy, under half of the missing clones reflect an unresolved V gene, and the others are unexplained. The sample contains about 110,000 clones, roughly 90% of them found a single time. The ten biggest clones cover roughly 3.7% of the sample. The sequencing input was PBMCs. The receptors were gathered from an older woman with lung cancer.

A few counts support this clone. V usage is TRBV4-2 and J usage is TRBJ2-7, with D perhaps TRBD1 (5 bases). The CDR3 has 17 residues. Trimming stripped 0 bases from V and 4 bases from J, with 19 bases between. The germline V gene encodes CDR1 LGHNA and CDR2 YNFKEQ. This chain's CDR3 is CASSQEISRVDLYEQYF. CDR3 nucleotide sequence: TGTGCCAGCAGCCAAGAAATATCCAGGGTTGATCTATACGAGCAGTACTTC.

The chain is built from TRBV2 and TRBJ2-5, with D perhaps TRBD1 (6 bases). Looked up from germline, CDR1 is SNHLY and CDR2 is FYNNEI. The V gene lost 6 bases and the J gene lost 4 bases, with 15 bases spanning the gap. This CDR3 has 14 amino acids. CDR3 DNA sequence: TGTGCCAGCAGGCAGGGGTGGCCGGGAGAGACCCAGTACTTC. This encodes CASRQGWPGETQYF.

This chain joins TRBV11-2 and TRBJ2-7; 8 bases are a match to TRBD1. V lost 5 bases and J lost 0; bases outside the gene matches: 6. The V gene's germline CDR1 is SGHAT and CDR2 FQNNGV. This CDR3 region has 15 residues. DNA of the CDR3: TGTGCCAGCAGCGAAGGAACAGGGGGCTCCTACGAGCAGTACTTC. It is translated as CASSEGTGGSYEQYF.

Here the CDR3 reads CASSQIPGRSSEQFF. The CDR3 DNA follows: TGTGCCAGCAGCCAAATCCCGGGACGGTCCAGTGAGCAGTTCTTC. V gene TRBV7-2 combines with J gene TRBJ2-1, with D perhaps assigned TRBD1 or TRBD2 (5 bases each). Trimming took 5 bases from V and 9 from J, leaving 20 bases between them. The germline gives CDR1 SGHTA, CDR2 FQGNSA. The CDR3 contains 15 residues.

This chain links TRBV6-6 with TRBJ1-5; a weak D match, TRBD1 (5 bases). Trimming removed 6 bases from V and 5 bases from J, with 11 bases in between. The CDR3 loop spans 13 amino acids. CDR1 and CDR2 from the germline V gene are MNHNY and SVGAGI (reference sequence). CDR3 in DNA: TGTGCCAGCAGCGCCGGGACGGATCAGCCCCAGCATTTT. This encodes CASSAGTDQPQHF.

The chain links TRBV11-3 to TRBJ2-2; TRBD2 matches at 11 bases. This CDR3 is built from 14 residues. Germline CDR1 SGHNT, CDR2 YENEEA. V dropped 9 bases and J dropped 4; count of bases not matched to a gene: 4. CDR3 protein: CASSGRALTGELFF. The CDR3 coding sequence is TGTGCCAGTAGCGGGAGGGCCCTCACCGGGGAGCTGTTTTTT.

The chain has TRBV7-3 and TRBJ2-7; a possible D gene is TRBD1 (5 bases). Germline CDR1 and CDR2: SGHTA and FQGTGA. The CDR3 length is 14 residues. V lost 4 bases, J lost 0 bases, and 10 bases lay in between. In DNA form, the CDR3 reads TGTGCCAGCAGCTCGCAGGGTACCTCCTACGAGCAGTACTTC. It encodes CASSSQGTSYEQYF. The variable domain in full, completed from reference TRBV7-3 and TRBJ2-7, reads GAGVSQTPSNKVTEKGKYVELRCDPISGHTALYWYRQSLGQGPEFLIYFQGTGAADDSGLPNDRFFAVRPEGSVSTLKIQRTERGDSAVYLCASSSQGTSYEQYFGPGTRLTVT.

The V and J genes are TRBV6-2 or TRBV6-3 and TRBJ1-1, with D hard to call. The V end was cut by 2 bases, the J end by 1 base, with 5 bases between. Germline values: CDR1 MNHEY, CDR2 SVGEGT. The CDR3 is 13 amino acids. This chain's CDR3 is CASSYLRNTEAFF. The DNA for the CDR3 is TGTGCCAGCAGTTACCTCCGGAACACTGAAGCTTTCTTT.

The rearrangement joins TRBV11-2 to TRBJ2-1; TRBD2 matches 7 bases. V shed 3 bases, J shed 7 bases, and the junction held 6 bases outside the gene matches. CDR3 size: 14 residues. Germline CDR1 is SGHAT and CDR2 is FQNNGV. The CDR3 sequence: CASSFGGRGNEQFF. CDR3 DNA sequence: TGTGCCAGCAGCTTTGGCGGGAGAGGAAATGAGCAGTTCTTC.

The J gene is TRBJ2-3, the V gene TRBV4-3; 7 bases map to TRBD1. The CDR3 has 17 amino acids. Germline values: CDR1 LGHNA, CDR2 YSLEER. V was pared by 1 base and J by 2 bases, with 9 bases of the junction left unmatched. CDR3 bases: TGCGCCAGCAGCCAAGGTAGCAGGGGACAGCCCACAGATACGCAGTATTTT. Protein sequence: CASSQGSRGQPTDTQYF.

V and J are TRBV4-2 and TRBJ1-1; D is possibly TRBD1 (6 bases). The CDR3 has 18 amino acids. V lost 0 bases, J lost 6 bases, and 23 bases lay in between. Germline CDR1 is LGHNA and CDR2 is YNFKEQ. The CDR3: CASSQEGQQGLAFAEAFF. Here the CDR3 DNA reads TGTGCCAGCAGCCAAGAGGGGCAACAGGGATTGGCTTTCGCTGAAGCTTTCTTT.

This chain uses TRBV11-2 with TRBJ1-3; D gene ambiguous. The germline V and J ends were trimmed by 0 bases and 4 bases, with 13 bases remaining between them. Germline CDR1 reads SGHAT; CDR2 reads FQNNGV. This CDR3 contains 16 residues. CDR3 in DNA: TGTGCCAGCAGCTTAGATCTTGCTGCGACGGGAAACACCATATATTTT. It specifies CASSLDLAATGNTIYF.

The chain joins TRBV5-1 to TRBJ2-7; 7 bases agree with TRBD2. The CDR3 has 14 amino acids. J was trimmed by 4 bases and V by 5 bases; bases with no gene match: 9. Germline V gives CDR1 SGHRS, CDR2 YFSETQ. The chain's CDR3 is CASRRDYPRYEQYF. The DNA for the CDR3 is TGCGCCAGCAGGAGGGACTACCCTAGATACGAGCAGTACTTC.

This rearrangement joins TRBV25-1 to TRBJ2-1; D is unclear. Germline V gene data show CDR1 as MGHDK and CDR2 as SYGVNS. The CDR3 totals 13 residues. V gave up 1 base and J gave up 3 bases, with 4 bases separating them. CDR3 region: CASSELDYNEQFF. As DNA, the CDR3 is TGTGCCAGCAGTGAATTGGACTACAATGAGCAGTTCTTC.

This rearrangement joins TRBV11-3 to TRBJ2-2; TRBD1 matches at 8 bases. This CDR3 is 15 amino acids long. J was trimmed by 7 bases and V by 1 base; bases with no gene match: 5. The germline CDR1 and CDR2 sequences are SGHNT and YENEEA. The CDR3: CASSLGTGFVGELFF. The DNA for the CDR3 is TGTGCCAGCAGCTTAGGGACAGGGTTTGTCGGGGAGCTGTTTTTT.

The rearrangement uses TRBV12-3 or TRBV12-4 and TRBJ1-2; 8 nucleotides agree with TRBD1. The ends lost 5 bases at V and 5 bases at J; junction bases unmatched: 4. The CDR3 sequence is 13 residues long. The CDR3 sequence: CASSATGEYGYTF. The CDR3 coding sequence is TGTGCCAGCAGTGCGACAGGGGAGTATGGCTACACCTTC.

This sequence joins TRBV6-5 and TRBJ2-1; 9 positions agree with TRBD2. The trim removed 8 bases at V and 4 bases at J, leaving 9 bases unmatched. Germline CDR1 MNHEY, CDR2 SVGAGI. This CDR3 region has 15 residues. The CDR3 DNA is TGTGCCAGCGCTAGCGGGGCCGCACTTTACAATGAGCAGTTCTTC. This encodes CASASGAALYNEQFF.

The rearrangement links TRBV29-1 to TRBJ1-1; D is uncertain. CDR3 length: 14 amino acids. V was clipped by 6 bases and J by 6 bases, with 20 bases between them. Germline CDR1 SQVTM, CDR2 ANQGSEA. As DNA, the CDR3 is TGCAGCGTGATAACTCCAGGTCTAAGGGCTGAAGCTTTCTTT. It yields the protein CSVITPGLRAEAFF.

V and J are TRBV24-1 and TRBJ2-2; 10 bases fit TRBD1. V dropped 4 bases and J dropped 6; count of bases not matched to a gene: 7. The CDR3 loop spans 16 amino acids. From germline, CDR1 is KGHDR and CDR2 SFDVKD. In DNA, the CDR3 is TGTGCCACCAGTGACCCCGGGACAGGGGTGGCCGGGGAGCTGTTTTTT. Translating it yields CATSDPGTGVAGELFF.

This clone showed up just once. Sequence at one end of the junction differs from germline and may be a read error. The chain couples TRBV7-3 to TRBJ2-1; D is ambiguous. From germline, CDR1 is SGHTA and CDR2 FQGTGA. This CDR3 has 14 amino acids. In DNA, the CDR3 is TGTGCCAGCAGCCCCCGGACGGTGTACAGTGAGCAGTTCTTC. It is translated as CASSPRTVYSEQFF.

The chain has TRBV5-5 and TRBJ1-3; D gene ambiguous. V lost 4 bases and J lost 0, with 17 bases in between. The CDR3 spans 17 residues. In germline, CDR1 is SGHKS, CDR2 YYEKEE (reference sequence). Here the CDR3 DNA reads TGTGCCAGCAGCGTCGCTGGGTACAGTCTCTCTGGAAACACCATATATTTT. Translating gives CASSVAGYSLSGNTIYF.

V usage is TRBV10-3 and J usage is TRBJ1-4, with 7 positions matching TRBD1. The CDR3 contains 14 residues. The V gene's germline CDR1 is ENHRY and CDR2 SYGVKD. The junction had 4 bases not matched to a gene; V was cut back by 5 bases and J by 4 bases. The CDR3 spells CAISTGEGNEKLFF. The CDR3, as DNA: TGTGCCATCAGTACAGGGGAGGGTAATGAAAAACTGTTTTTT.

This sequence joins TRBV6-2 or TRBV6-3 and TRBJ1-4; D unresolved. Deletions cut 2 bases from V and 5 bases from J, with 9 bases between. Per germline, CDR1 MNHEY and CDR2 SVGEGT. The CDR3 runs 14 residues. The CDR3 spells CASSYRVKNEKLFF. The CDR3 DNA reads TGTGCCAGCAGTTACCGGGTCAAAAATGAAAAACTGTTTTTT.